This T cell receptor (beta chain) was retrieved from a study of shared clonotypes between healthy human individuals. V shed 3 bases, J shed 6 bases, and the junction held 14 bases outside the gene matches. The CDR3 has 18 amino acids. Germline CDR1 reads MDHEN; CDR2 reads SYDVKM. This clone was observed once. Profiling relied on immunoSEQ multiplex PCR, and the TCRdb table lists in-frame clones only, not all of them. Of some 2,500,000 clones listed, around 93% were seen once; the top ten hold around 0.35%. The source of this sequence is a man between 18 and 29 years old in good health. Some clones in this sample may be carry-over from other donors' samples. The sequencing input was naive CD4+ T cells from PBMCs. Specified subset: CD45RA+ positively selected. This chain links TRBV28 with TRBJ1-5; 10 bases fit TRBD1. The CDR3 is CASSFLRWSDRGSQPQHF. The CDR3 DNA reads TGTGCCAGCAGTTTTTTAAGATGGTCGGACAGGGGGTCTCAGCCCCAGCATTTT. Full variable domain (missing parts from reference TRBV28 and TRBJ1-5): DVKVTQSSRYLVKRTGEKVFLECVQDMDHENMFWYRQDPGLGLRLIYFSYDVKMKEKGDIPEGYSVSREKKERFSLILESASTNQTSMYLCASSFLRWSDRGSQPQHFGDGTRLSIL.